The sequence of this T cell receptor beta chain was determined in a study of blood T cell repertoires in COVID-19. Study summary: Material from acute and convalescent COVID-19 was sourced from the United States, Italy and Spain. In each case, the material was cDNA or gDNA derived from T cells, B-cell-depleted T cells, or PBMCs.

The authors' processing: Reference gene primer amplification yielded estimated nucleated cell counts. Measured with immunoSEQ multiplex PCR; TCRdb has only the in-frame clones, and not every one. V and J calls and clone size come straight from that table; D and trimming were deduced from the DNA. This table has 150,000 to 170,000 clones, roughly 71% appearing once. The CDR3 has 15 amino acids. V was clipped by 7 bases and J by 6 bases; unmatched bases: 10. Germline V gene sequence: CDR1 SGHAT, CDR2 FQNNGV. The clonotype was recovered from an elderly woman with acute or convalescent COVID-19. The J gene is TRBJ2-7, the V gene TRBV11-2; TRBD2 matches 12 bases. The sample consisted of peripheral blood. CDR3 sequence reads: CASKRETSGSGEQYF. CDR3 in DNA: TGTGCCAGCAAAAGGGAGACTAGCGGGAGCGGCGAGCAGTACTTC.